A single sample is the source of the 22 T cell receptor beta chains below, sequenced in a study of T cells in Graves' hyperthyroidism and ophthalmopathy. Template material for amplifying TCR beta CDR3 regions consisted of RNA transcripts. In the first-round RT-PCR of the TCR CDR3, the HTBI primer set was used. TCRdb analysed the multiplex PCR reads with MiXCR anew, one entry per CDR3 protein. The data show 640,000 or so distinct CDR3 sequences, roughly 14% seen once. The sequencing sample was made of blood. Every receptor here comes from a woman in her thirties or forties with Graves' ophthalmopathy.

This clonotype occurred many times. The chain links TRBV29-1 to TRBJ2-7; D not resolved. The CDR3 totals 13 residues. Per the germline V gene, CDR1 is SQVTM and CDR2 is ANQGSEA. V was trimmed by 3 bases and J by 3 bases, leaving 12 bases between them. The DNA for the CDR3 is TGCAGCGTTGACTTGGCAGGTGGCTACGAGCAGTACTTC. Translating gives CSVDLAGGYEQYF.

The chain combines TRBV7-2 with TRBJ1-1; no firm D call. This CDR3 region has 12 residues. Trimming removed 6 bases from V and 5 bases from J, with 10 bases in between. Germline V gene sequence: CDR1 SGHTA, CDR2 FQGNSA. This chain's CDR3 is CASRALGTEAFF. Here the CDR3 DNA reads TGTGCCAGCAGGGCTCTGGGTACTGAAGCTTTCTTT.

This clonotype was seen repeatedly, ten times or more. The chain couples TRBV29-1 to TRBJ2-7, with D unclear. Between the trimmed V and J ends, which lost 7 bases and 6 bases, there was a span of 13 bases. This CDR3 spans 11 amino acids. Germline assignment: CDR1 SQVTM and CDR2 ANQGSEA. The CDR3 region has the DNA TGCAGCGGAGGAGAATTCTCCGAGCAGTACTTC. It is translated as CSGGEFSEQYF.

In its sample, this clonotype was seen a few times. This chain connects TRBV2 to TRBJ2-7; D not resolved. Trimming cost V 6 bases and J 5 bases, with 11 bases left between them. The CDR3 has 12 residues. Germline CDR1 is SNHLY and CDR2 is FYNNEI. This CDR3 is CASRTDQDEQYF. CDR3 bases: TGTGCCAGCAGGACTGATCAGGACGAGCAGTACTTC. Full variable domain (missing parts from reference TRBV2 and TRBJ2-7): EPEVTQTPSHQVTQMGQEVILRCVPISNHLYFYWYRQILGQKVEFLVSFYNNEISEKSEIFDDQFSVERPDGSNFTLKIRSTKLEDSAMYFCASRTDQDEQYFGPGTRLTVT.

CDR3 protein: CSASARLAGTF. Here the CDR3 DNA reads TGCAGTGCTAGCGCGAGGTTGGCGGGTACCTTC. The rearrangement joins TRBV20-1 to TRBJ1-2; D is uncertain. The V and J ends lost 3 bases and 14 bases respectively, with 16 bases between them. CDR1 is DFQATT, CDR2 SNEGSKA, per germline (reference sequence). The CDR3 spans 11 residues.

In its sample, this clonotype was seen many times. This chain joins TRBV9 and TRBJ1-2; 7 bases match TRBD1. This CDR3 spans 14 amino acids. The germline V gene encodes CDR1 SGDLS and CDR2 YYNGEE. Trimming cost V 0 bases and J 4 bases; bases outside gene matches: 3. CDR3 bases: TGTGCCAGCAGCGTAGCTTGGACAGGCTATGGCTACACCTTC. Protein sequence: CASSVAWTGYGYTF. The full variable domain, its missing parts supplied by reference TRBV9 and TRBJ1-2, is DSGVTQTPKHLITATGQRVTLRCSPRSGDLSVYWYQQSLDQGLQFLIQYYNGEERAKGNILERFSAQQFPDLHSELNLSSLELGDSALYFCASSVAWTGYGYTFGSGTRLTVV.

The chain uses TRBV14 and TRBJ2-7; D ambiguous. V lost 3 bases to trimming and J lost 6 bases, with 12 bases between them. Germline V gene data show CDR1 as SGHDN and CDR2 as FVKESK. The length of the CDR3 is 13 residues. The CDR3 sequence is CASSHRVVREQYF. Written as DNA, the CDR3 is TGTGCCAGCAGCCATCGAGTAGTTCGCGAGCAGTACTTC.

This chain connects TRBV20-1 to TRBJ1-1; the D is unclear. CDR1 is DFQATT, CDR2 SNEGSKA, per germline (reference sequence). V was shortened by 1 base and J by 3 bases, with 15 bases between the two germline ends. The CDR3 has 15 amino acids. The CDR3 sequence is CSARAVGSVDTEAFF. Here the CDR3 DNA reads TGCAGTGCTAGAGCCGTAGGGTCGGTAGACACTGAAGCTTTCTTT.

This chain links TRBV24-1 with TRBJ1-2, with unresolved D. Trimming removed 4 bases at V and 5 bases at J, with 7 bases between. There are 12 residues in the CDR3. Germline loops: CDR1 KGHDR, CDR2 SFDVKD. This CDR3 is CATSDSRYGYTF. The DNA of the CDR3 is TGTGCCACCAGTGACTCCCGATATGGCTACACCTTC.

In this sample, this clonotype turned up many times. As the CDR3 is not closed by the conserved phenylalanine or tryptophan, this likely results from a read error. The chain recombines TRBV6-1 with TRBJ1-5, with a possible D match to TRBD1 (6 bases). The CDR3 consists of 14 residues. Germline V gene lookup returns CDR1 MNHNS and CDR2 SASEGT. V lost 7 bases, J lost 5 bases, and 15 bases lay in between. CDR3 in DNA: TGTGCCAGCATGGCAGGGGTAGATCATCAGCCCCAGCATTCT. Residues: CASMAGVDHQPQHS.

This clonotype has at least ten counts. The V call is TRBV19, the J call TRBJ2-5; D is possibly TRBD2 (6 bases). Trimming shortened V by 4 bases and J by 7 bases, and 19 bases separated the two germline ends. This CDR3 has 15 residues. Germline CDR1 and CDR2: LNHDA and SQIVND (reference sequence). This chain's CDR3 is CASSTGDLPWGTQYF. CDR3 DNA: TGTGCCAGTAGTACCGGGGACTTGCCCTGGGGGACCCAGTACTTC. Combining the CDR3 with reference TRBV19 and TRBJ2-5 gives the whole variable domain DGGITQSPKYLFRKEGQNVTLSCEQNLNHDAMYWYRQDPGQGLRLIYYSQIVNDFQKGDIAEGYSVSREKKESFPLTVTSAQKNPTAFYLCASSTGDLPWGTQYFGPGTRLLVL.

This clonotype was recorded many times. The chain uses TRBV6-2 or TRBV6-3 and TRBJ1-1; D uncertain. This CDR3 spans 13 amino acids. Germline CDR1 is MNHEY and CDR2 is SVGEGT. V was shortened by 1 base and J by 10 bases, with 13 bases between the two germline ends. CDR3 protein: CASSYLRVGIAFF. CDR3 in DNA: TGTGCCAGCAGTTACTTACGGGTCGGGATAGCTTTCTTT.

The rearrangement uses TRBV6-1 and TRBJ1-2, with TRBD1 matching over 8 bases. The CDR3 length is 14 residues. V shed 7 bases and J 8 bases; nucleotides not matched to a gene: 12. Germline CDR1 and CDR2: MNHNS and SASEGT. The DNA of the CDR3 is TGTGCCAGCAAAAAGACAGGGGTCACCTACGGCTACACCTTC. This gives the protein CASKKTGVTYGYTF.

Ten or more counts support this clonotype. J is TRBJ1-2 and V is TRBV12-3 or TRBV12-4; weak D call: TRBD1 (5 bases). This CDR3 has 19 amino acids. Trimming took 3 bases from V and 0 from J, leaving 23 bases between them. CDR3 loop: CASSFFFGRQPRSNYGYTF. In DNA, the CDR3 is TGTGCCAGCAGTTTCTTTTTTGGGAGACAGCCCCGGTCTAACTATGGCTACACCTTC.

This clonotype came up many times. The genes are TRBV12-3 or TRBV12-4 and TRBJ1-2, with D perhaps matching TRBD1 (5 bases). Trimming shortened V by 6 bases and J by 3 bases, and 20 bases separated the two germline ends. The CDR3 sequence is 16 residues long. This CDR3 is CASRSVGQGVYYGYTF. The CDR3 DNA reads TGTGCCAGCAGGAGCGTGGGGCAAGGGGTTTACTATGGCTACACCTTC.

The chain couples TRBV6-1 to TRBJ1-2, with 10 positions matching TRBD1. The CDR3 is 14 residues long. Germline CDR1 reads MNHNS; CDR2 reads SASEGT. The V segment lost 6 bases and the J segment 8 bases; nucleotides outside the gene matches: 9. In DNA, the CDR3 is TGTGCCAGCAGCCAAAGGGACAGGGGTAACGGCTACACCTTC. This encodes CASSQRDRGNGYTF.

There are many counts of this clonotype. The genes are TRBV11-3 and TRBJ1-2; no definite D call. The CDR3 covers 13 residues. V was pared by 0 bases and J by 6 bases, with 8 bases between. The V gene's germline CDR1 is SGHNT and CDR2 YENEEA. The CDR3 spells CASSLDWGHGYTF. CDR3 coding DNA: TGTGCCAGCAGCTTAGATTGGGGTCATGGCTACACCTTC.

This clonotype was counted many times. The chain employs TRBV19 and TRBJ2-2; TRBD1 agrees at 11 bases. This CDR3 spans 17 amino acids. The ends lost 3 bases at V and 0 bases at J; junction bases unmatched: 3. The germline V gene encodes CDR1 LNHDA and CDR2 SQIVND (reference sequence). The CDR3 sequence: CASSIWGQGANTGELFF. DNA for the CDR3: TGTGCCAGTAGTATTTGGGGACAGGGGGCGAACACCGGGGAGCTGTTTTTT.

The chain couples TRBV12-3 or TRBV12-4 to TRBJ2-7; D might be TRBD1 (6 bases). Trimming left V 3 bases short and J 7 bases short, with 19 bases between. There are 15 residues in the CDR3. CDR3 in amino acids: CASSFTGTQAGEQYF. CDR3 DNA: TGTGCCAGCAGTTTCACCGGGACACAGGCAGGGGAGCAGTACTTC.

This clonotype was counted between two and nine times. A junction boundary mismatches the germline segment, possibly from a read error. Here the CDR3 reads CASSQGGVGQPQHF. In DNA form, the CDR3 reads TGCGCCAGCAGTCAAGGGGGTGTCGGTCAGCCCCAGCATTTT. The J gene is TRBJ1-5, the V gene TRBV4-3; weak D call: TRBD1 (6 bases). The CDR3 loop spans 14 amino acids. From germline, CDR1 is LGHNA and CDR2 YSLEER.

This clonotype was counted ten times or more. The chain joins TRBV30 to TRBJ1-1; D not resolved. CDR1 is GTSNPN and CDR2 is SVGIG in the germline V gene (reference sequence). The V gene lost 2 bases and the J gene lost 5 bases, with 9 bases spanning the gap. This CDR3 is 12 amino acids long. CDR3 bases: TGTGCCTGGAGTCGGCGGTATACTGAAGCTTTCTTT. It encodes CAWSRRYTEAFF.

This clonotype came up many times. V usage is TRBV12-3 or TRBV12-4 and J usage is TRBJ1-3; D is uncertain. The CDR3 sequence is 15 residues long. V was shortened by 8 bases and J by 0 bases, with 14 bases between the two germline ends. The CDR3 coding sequence is TGTGCCAGCCGAATGGGTCGGCGCTCTGGAAACACCATATATTTT. Translating it yields CASRMGRRSGNTIYF.